The 3 T cell receptor beta chains given below trace back to one sample, sequenced in a study of cytomegalovirus exposure and HLA in healthy donors. PCR was performed using 60 Vbeta and 13 Jbeta primers. This table comes from immunoSEQ multiplex PCR, and its TCRdb copy is limited to in-frame clones, with some not included. The table lists some 120,000 clones, approximately 61% of them singletons, with approximately 1.5% in the top ten. Sequencing input: PBMCs. These receptors were taken from a man aged 25-40 years in good health and CMV-seropositive.

The J gene is TRBJ2-1, the V gene TRBV6-5, with 10 bases identical to TRBD2. V dropped 5 bases and J dropped 9; count of bases not matched to a gene: 7. In germline, CDR1 is MNHEY, CDR2 SVGAGI. The CDR3 has 14 amino acids. CDR3 protein: CASSTGLAYLEQFF. The CDR3 nucleotides are TGTGCCAGCAGTACGGGACTAGCGTATCTTGAGCAGTTCTTC.

The chain's CDR3 is CASSPGTGGQGYTF. CDR3 coding DNA: TGTGCCAGCTCACCCGGGACAGGGGGCCAGGGCTACACCTTC. The gene calls are TRBV18 and TRBJ1-2; 12 bases align to TRBD1. V lost 3 bases and J lost 8; bases outside the gene matches: 4. The CDR3 is 14 amino acids. Germline V gene lookup returns CDR1 KGHSH and CDR2 LQKENI.

This chain links TRBV27 with TRBJ2-2, with D perhaps matching TRBD2 (6 bases). V lost 7 bases to trimming and J lost 6 bases, with 15 bases between them. Germline CDR1 MNHEY, CDR2 SMNVEV (reference sequence). The CDR3 is 14 residues long. This CDR3 reads CASKVTSPSGELFF. The CDR3, as DNA: TGTGCCAGCAAAGTGACTAGTCCGTCCGGGGAGCTGTTTTTT.